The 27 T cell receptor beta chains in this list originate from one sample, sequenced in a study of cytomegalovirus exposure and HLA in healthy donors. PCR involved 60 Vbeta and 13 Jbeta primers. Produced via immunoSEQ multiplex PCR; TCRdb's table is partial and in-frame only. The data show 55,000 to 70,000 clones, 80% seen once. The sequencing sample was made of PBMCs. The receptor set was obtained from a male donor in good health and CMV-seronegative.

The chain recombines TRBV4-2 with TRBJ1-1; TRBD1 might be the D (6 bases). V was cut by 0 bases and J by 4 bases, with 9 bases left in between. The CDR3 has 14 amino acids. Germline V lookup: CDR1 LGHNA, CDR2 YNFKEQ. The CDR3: CASSQDQGSTEAFF. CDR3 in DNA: TGTGCCAGCAGCCAAGACCAGGGGAGCACTGAAGCTTTCTTT.

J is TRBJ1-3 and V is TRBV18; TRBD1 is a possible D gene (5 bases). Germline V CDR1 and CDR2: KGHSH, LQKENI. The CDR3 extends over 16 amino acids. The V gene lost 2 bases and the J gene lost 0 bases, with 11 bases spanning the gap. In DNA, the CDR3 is TGTGCCAGCTCACCAGCGACAGAATTCTCTGGAAACACCATATATTTT. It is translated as CASSPATEFSGNTIYF.

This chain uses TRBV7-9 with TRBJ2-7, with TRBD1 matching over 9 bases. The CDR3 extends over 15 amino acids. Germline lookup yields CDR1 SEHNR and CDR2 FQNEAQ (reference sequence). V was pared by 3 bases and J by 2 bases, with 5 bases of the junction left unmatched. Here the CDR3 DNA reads TGTGCCAGCAGCTTCTCCGGACAGGGGCCCTACGAGCAGTACTTC. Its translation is CASSFSGQGPYEQYF. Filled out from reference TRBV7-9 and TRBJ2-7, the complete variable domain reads DTGVSQNPRHKITKRGQNVTFRCDPISEHNRLYWYRQTLGQGPEFLTYFQNEAQLEKSRLLSDRFSAERPKGSFSTLEIQRTEQGDSAMYLCASSFSGQGPYEQYFGPGTRLTVT.

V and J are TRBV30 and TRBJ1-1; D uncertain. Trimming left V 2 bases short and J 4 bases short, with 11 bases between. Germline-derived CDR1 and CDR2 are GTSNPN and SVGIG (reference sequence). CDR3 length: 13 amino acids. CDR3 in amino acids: CAWSKNYGTEAFF. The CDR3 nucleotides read TGTGCCTGGAGTAAGAACTACGGCACTGAAGCTTTCTTT. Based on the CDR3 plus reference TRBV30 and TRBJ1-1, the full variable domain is SQTIHQWPATLVQPVGSPLSLECTVEGTSNPNLYWYRQAAGRGLQLLFYSVGIGQISSEVPQNLSASRPQDRQFILSSKKLLLSDSGFYLCAWSKNYGTEAFFGQGTRLTVV.

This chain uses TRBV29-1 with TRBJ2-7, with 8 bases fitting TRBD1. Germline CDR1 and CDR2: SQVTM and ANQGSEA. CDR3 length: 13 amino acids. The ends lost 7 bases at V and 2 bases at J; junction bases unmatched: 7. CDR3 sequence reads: CSAQGALTYEQYF. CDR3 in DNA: TGCAGCGCTCAGGGGGCTCTAACCTACGAGCAGTACTTC.

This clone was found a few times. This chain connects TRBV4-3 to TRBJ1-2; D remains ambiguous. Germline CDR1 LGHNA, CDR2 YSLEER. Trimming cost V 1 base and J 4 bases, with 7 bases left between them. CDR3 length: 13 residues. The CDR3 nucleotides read TGCGCCAGCAGCCAAGGGGCTGGCTATGGCTACACCTTC. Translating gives CASSQGAGYGYTF.

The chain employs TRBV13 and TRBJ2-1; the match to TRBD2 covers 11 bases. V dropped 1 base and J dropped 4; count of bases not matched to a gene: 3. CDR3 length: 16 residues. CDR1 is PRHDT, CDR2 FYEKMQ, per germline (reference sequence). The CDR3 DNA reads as TGTGCCAGCAGCTTAGATACTAGCGGGGGTTACAATGAGCAGTTCTTC. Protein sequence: CASSLDTSGGYNEQFF.

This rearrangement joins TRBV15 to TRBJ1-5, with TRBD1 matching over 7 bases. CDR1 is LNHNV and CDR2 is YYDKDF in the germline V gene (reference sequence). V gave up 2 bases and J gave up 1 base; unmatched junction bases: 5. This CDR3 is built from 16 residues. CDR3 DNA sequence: TGTGCCACCAGCAGACCTGGGACAGCAAGCAATCAGCCCCAGCATTTT. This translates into CATSRPGTASNQPQHF.

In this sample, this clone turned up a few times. The CDR3 loop reads CASTPPGQGYEQYF. For the CDR3, the DNA is TGTGCCAGCACCCCTCCGGGACAGGGCTACGAGCAGTACTTC. This chain links TRBV7-9 with TRBJ2-7; 9 bases fit TRBD1. Germline CDR1 and CDR2: SEHNR and FQNEAQ (reference sequence). Trimming at V came to 7 bases and at J to 3 bases, leaving 7 bases not matched to a gene. CDR3 size: 14 residues.

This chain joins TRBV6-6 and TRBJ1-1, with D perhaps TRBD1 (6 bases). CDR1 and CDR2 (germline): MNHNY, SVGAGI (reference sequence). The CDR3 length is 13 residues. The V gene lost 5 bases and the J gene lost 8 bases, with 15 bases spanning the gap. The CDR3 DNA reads TGTGCCAGCAGTCCACCGGGGGGGCGCGAAGCTTTCTTT. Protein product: CASSPPGGREAFF.

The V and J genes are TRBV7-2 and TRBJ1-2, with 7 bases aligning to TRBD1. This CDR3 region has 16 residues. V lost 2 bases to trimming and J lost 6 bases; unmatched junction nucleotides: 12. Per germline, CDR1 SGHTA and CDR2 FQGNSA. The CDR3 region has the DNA TGTGCCAGCAGCTTAATGAGGGGGCAGGGTCAGGATGGCTACACCTTC. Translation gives CASSLMRGQGQDGYTF. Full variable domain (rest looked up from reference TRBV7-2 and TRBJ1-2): GAGVSQSPSNKVTEKGKDVELRCDPISGHTALYWYRQSLGQGLEFLIYFQGNSAPDKSGLPSDRFSAERTGGSVSTLTIQRTQQEDSAVYLCASSLMRGQGQDGYTFGSGTRLTVV.

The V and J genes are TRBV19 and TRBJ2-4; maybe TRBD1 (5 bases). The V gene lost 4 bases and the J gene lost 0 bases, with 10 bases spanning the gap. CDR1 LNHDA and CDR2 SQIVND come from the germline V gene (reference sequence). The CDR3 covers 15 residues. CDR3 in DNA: TGTGCCAGTAGTACCCGCAGGGCAGCCAAAAACATTCAGTACTTC. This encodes CASSTRRAAKNIQYF. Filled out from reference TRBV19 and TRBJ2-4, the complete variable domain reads DGGITQSPKYLFRKEGQNVTLSCEQNLNHDAMYWYRQDPGQGLRLIYYSQIVNDFQKGDIAEGYSVSREKKESFPLTVTSAQKNPTAFYLCASSTRRAAKNIQYFGAGTRLSVL.

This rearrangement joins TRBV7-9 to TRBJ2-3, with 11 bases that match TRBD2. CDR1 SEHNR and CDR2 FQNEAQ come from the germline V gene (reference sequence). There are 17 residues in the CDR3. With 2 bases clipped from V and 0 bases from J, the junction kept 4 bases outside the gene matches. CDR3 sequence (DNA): TGTGCCAGCAGCTTAAGGACTAGCGGGTCTAGCACAGATACGCAGTATTTT. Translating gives CASSLRTSGSSTDTQYF.

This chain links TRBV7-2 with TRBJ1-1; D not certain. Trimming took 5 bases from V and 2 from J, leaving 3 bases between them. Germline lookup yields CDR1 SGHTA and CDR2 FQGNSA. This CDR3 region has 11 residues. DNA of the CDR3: TGTGCCAGCAGCCTAAACACTGAAGCTTTCTTT. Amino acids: CASSLNTEAFF.

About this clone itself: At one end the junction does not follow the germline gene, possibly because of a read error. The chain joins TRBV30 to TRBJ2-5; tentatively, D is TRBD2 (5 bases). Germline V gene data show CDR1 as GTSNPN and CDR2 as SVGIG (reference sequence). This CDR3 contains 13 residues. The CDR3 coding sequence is TGTACCTGGGGTGTAAGGACTGGGGAGACCCAGTACTTC. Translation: CTWGVRTGETQYF.

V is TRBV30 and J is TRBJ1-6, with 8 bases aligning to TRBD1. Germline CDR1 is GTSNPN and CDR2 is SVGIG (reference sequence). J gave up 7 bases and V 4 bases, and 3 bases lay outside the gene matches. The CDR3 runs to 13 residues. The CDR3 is CAWTDRENSPLHF. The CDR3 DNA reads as TGTGCCTGGACGGACAGGGAGAATTCACCCCTCCACTTT.

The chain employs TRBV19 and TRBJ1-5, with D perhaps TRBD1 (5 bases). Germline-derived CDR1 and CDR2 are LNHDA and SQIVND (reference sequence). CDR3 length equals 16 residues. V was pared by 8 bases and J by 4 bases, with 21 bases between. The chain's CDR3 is CASRAGVQLGNQPQHF. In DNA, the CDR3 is TGTGCCAGTCGGGCGGGGGTTCAATTGGGGAATCAGCCCCAGCATTTT. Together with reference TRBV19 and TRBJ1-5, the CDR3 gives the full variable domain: DGGITQSPKYLFRKEGQNVTLSCEQNLNHDAMYWYRQDPGQGLRLIYYSQIVNDFQKGDIAEGYSVSREKKESFPLTVTSAQKNPTAFYLCASRAGVQLGNQPQHFGDGTRLSIL.

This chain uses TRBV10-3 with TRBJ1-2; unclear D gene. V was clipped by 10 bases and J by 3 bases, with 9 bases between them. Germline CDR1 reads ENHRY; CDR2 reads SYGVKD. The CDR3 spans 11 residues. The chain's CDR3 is CATSKDYGYTF. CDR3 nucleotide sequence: TGTGCCACTAGCAAGGACTATGGCTACACCTTC.

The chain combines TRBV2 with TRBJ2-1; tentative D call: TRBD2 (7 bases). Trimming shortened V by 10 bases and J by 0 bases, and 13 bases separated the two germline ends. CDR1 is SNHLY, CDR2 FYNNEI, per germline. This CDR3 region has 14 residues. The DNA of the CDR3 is TGTGCCACCGGGGGGCAAGTCTCCTACAATGAGCAGTTCTTC. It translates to CATGGQVSYNEQFF.

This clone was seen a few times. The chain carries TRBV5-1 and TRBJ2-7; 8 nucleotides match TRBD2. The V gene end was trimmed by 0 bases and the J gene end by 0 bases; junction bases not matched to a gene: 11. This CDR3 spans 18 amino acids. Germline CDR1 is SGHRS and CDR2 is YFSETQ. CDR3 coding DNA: TGCGCCAGCAGCTTGGTTACCACCGGGGGGGGATCCTCCTACGAGCAGTACTTC. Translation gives CASSLVTTGGGSSYEQYF. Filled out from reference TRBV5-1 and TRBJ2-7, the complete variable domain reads KAGVTQTPRYLIKTRGQQVTLSCSPISGHRSVSWYQQTPGQGLQFLFEYFSETQRNKGNFPGRFSGRQFSNSRSEMNVSTLELGDSALYLCASSLVTTGGGSSYEQYFGPGTRLTVT.

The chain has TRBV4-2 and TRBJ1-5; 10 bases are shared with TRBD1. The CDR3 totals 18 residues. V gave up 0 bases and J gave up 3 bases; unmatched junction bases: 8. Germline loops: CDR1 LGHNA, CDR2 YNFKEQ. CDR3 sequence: CASSQDAGTGAANQPQHF. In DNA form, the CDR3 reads TGTGCCAGCAGCCAAGATGCGGGGACAGGGGCCGCCAATCAGCCCCAGCATTTT.

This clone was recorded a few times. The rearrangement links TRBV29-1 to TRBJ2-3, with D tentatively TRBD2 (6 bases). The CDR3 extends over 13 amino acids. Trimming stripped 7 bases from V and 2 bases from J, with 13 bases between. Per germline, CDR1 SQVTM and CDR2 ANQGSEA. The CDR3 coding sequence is TGCAGCGCCGCGACTAGGCTCACAGATACGCAGTATTTT. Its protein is CSAATRLTDTQYF.

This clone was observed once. CDR3 DNA: TGCGCCAGCAGCCCCAAGAGAGGCGGGGGGTCCTACGAGCAGTACTTC. Its translation: CASSPKRGGGSYEQYF. The chain is built from TRBV4-1 and TRBJ2-7, with TRBD2 identical over 8 bases. The CDR3 runs to 16 residues. V was clipped by 4 bases and J by 1 base; unmatched bases: 9. Germline CDR1 and CDR2: MGHRA and YSYEKL.

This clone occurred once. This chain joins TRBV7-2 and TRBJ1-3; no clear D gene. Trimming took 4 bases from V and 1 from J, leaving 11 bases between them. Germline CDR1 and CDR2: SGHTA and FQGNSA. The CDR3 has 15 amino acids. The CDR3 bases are TGTGCCAGCAGCTCCCCGTCTACTTCTGGAAACACCATATATTTT. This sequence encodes CASSSPSTSGNTIYF.

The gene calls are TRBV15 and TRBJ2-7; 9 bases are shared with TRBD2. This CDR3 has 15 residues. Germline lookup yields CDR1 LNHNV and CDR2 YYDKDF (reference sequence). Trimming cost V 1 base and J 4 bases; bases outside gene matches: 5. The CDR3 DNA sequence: TGTGCCACCAGCAGAGTCCCGGGACTAGCATACGAGCAGTACTTC. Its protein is CATSRVPGLAYEQYF.

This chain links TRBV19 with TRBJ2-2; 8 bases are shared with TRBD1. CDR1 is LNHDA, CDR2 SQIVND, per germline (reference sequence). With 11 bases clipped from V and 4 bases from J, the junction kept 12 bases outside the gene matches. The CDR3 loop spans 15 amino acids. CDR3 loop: CAVGAGTGPTGELFF. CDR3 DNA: TGTGCCGTGGGAGCCGGGACAGGTCCCACCGGGGAGCTGTTTTTT.

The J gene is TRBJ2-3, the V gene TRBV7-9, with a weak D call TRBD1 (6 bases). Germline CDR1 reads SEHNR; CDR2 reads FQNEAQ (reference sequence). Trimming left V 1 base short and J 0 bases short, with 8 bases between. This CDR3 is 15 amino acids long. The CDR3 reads CASSLGTASTDTQYF. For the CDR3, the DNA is TGTGCCAGCAGCTTAGGGACAGCTAGCACAGATACGCAGTATTTT.